Below are 9 T cell receptor beta chains sequenced from a single sample in a study of T cells after yellow fever vaccination. MiXCR was run by TCRdb on the 5' RACE reads, yielding one entry per CDR3 protein. The table shows about 340,000 distinct CDR3 sequences, with around 3.9% occurring only once. The source material was PBMCs, sampled 5 days after the yellow fever booster vaccination. Every receptor here comes from a man aged 18-30 years who received the YFV17D yellow fever vaccine.

This clonotype was detected a few times. This chain joins TRBV3-1 and TRBJ2-7; TRBD1 agrees at 7 bases. V shed 0 bases, J shed 5 bases, and the junction held 7 bases outside the gene matches. The length of the CDR3 is 15 residues. Germline V CDR1 and CDR2: LGHDT, YNNKEL (reference sequence). Here the CDR3 reads CASSQETGVGHEQYV. The CDR3 nucleotides read TGTGCCAGCAGCCAAGAAACAGGGGTAGGTCACGAGCAGTACGTC.

This clonotype was seen many times. The gene calls are TRBV6-5 and TRBJ2-5; 8 bases agree with TRBD2. V lost 5 bases to trimming and J lost 2 bases; unmatched junction nucleotides: 10. CDR1 is MNHEY, CDR2 SVGAGI, per germline. The CDR3 is 16 residues long. The CDR3 reads CASSDPGSGGQETQYF. CDR3 nucleotides: TGTGCCAGCAGTGACCCCGGTTCGGGGGGGCAAGAGACCCAGTACTTC.

This clonotype was detected only a few times. This chain uses TRBV7-3 with TRBJ2-5, with TRBD2 matching over 12 bases. CDR1 and CDR2 (germline): SGHTA, FQGTGA. This CDR3 is built from 16 residues. Trimming cost V 2 bases and J 7 bases; bases outside gene matches: 8. The CDR3 loop is CASSLGSSGGAGTQYF. CDR3 nucleotides: TGTGCCAGCAGCTTAGGATCTAGCGGGGGGGCCGGGACCCAGTACTTC.

This clonotype showed up many times. Germline and junction disagree at one end, which may indicate a read error. The J gene is TRBJ2-3, the V gene TRBV3-1; D tentatively fits TRBD1 or TRBD2 (6 bases each). The CDR3 consists of 13 residues. Germline loops: CDR1 LGHDT, CDR2 YNNKEL (reference sequence). The CDR3 DNA sequence: TGTGCCAGCAGCCAAGGAGGGGGGTCGGTCTGGGATTTT. It codes for CASSQGGGSVWDF.

There are many counts of this clonotype. This sequence joins TRBV6-5 and TRBJ2-2, with D perhaps given as TRBD1 or TRBD2 (5 bases each). CDR3 length equals 15 residues. Trimming removed 6 bases from V and 5 bases from J, with 16 bases in between. CDR1 and CDR2 (germline): MNHEY, SVGAGI. As DNA, the CDR3 is TGTGCCAGCAGCCTCATGGGGGAGTGGACCGGGGAGCTGTTTTTT. Translating gives CASSLMGEWTGELFF.

This chain links TRBV6-5 with TRBJ2-5, with a tentative D call TRBD1 (6 bases). Germline loops: CDR1 MNHEY, CDR2 SVGAGI. There are 12 residues in the CDR3. The ends were cut back, 7 bases at V and 8 bases at J, with 14 bases in the middle. The CDR3 coding sequence is TGTGCCAGCAAGGCCCGGGACAACACCCAGTACTTC. The encoded protein is CASKARDNTQYF.

J is TRBJ1-3 and V is TRBV28, with unresolved D. CDR3 size: 14 residues. The V end was cut by 4 bases, the J end by 0 bases, with 7 bases between. Germline CDR1 and CDR2: MDHEN and SYDVKM. The CDR3 region is CASSWTASGNTIYF. Written as DNA, the CDR3 is TGTGCCAGCAGTTGGACTGCCTCTGGAAACACCATATATTTT.

This clonotype was counted between two and nine times. This chain links TRBV7-2 with TRBJ1-1; tentative D call: TRBD1 (5 bases). The CDR3 is 14 residues long. Trimming took 5 bases from V and 5 from J, leaving 15 bases between them. Germline V gene data show CDR1 as SGHTA and CDR2 as FQGNSA. The CDR3 nucleotides read TGTGCCAGCAGCCCGGGGGGGGGTTGGACTGAAGCTTTCTTT. Protein: CASSPGGGWTEAFF.

The gene calls are TRBV18 and TRBJ2-1; D might be TRBD1 (7 bases). The CDR3 sequence is 15 residues long. The V gene's germline CDR1 is KGHSH and CDR2 LQKENI. V was shortened by 2 bases and J by 7 bases, with 15 bases between the two germline ends. CDR3 sequence: CASSPIRGDLNEQFF. In nucleotides, the CDR3 is TGTGCCAGCTCACCAATCAGGGGGGATCTAAATGAGCAGTTCTTC.